These 6 T cell receptor beta chains were sequenced from one sample in a study of shared clonotypes between healthy human individuals (dated by TCRdb to about 2020). Preparation of the library involved the immunoSEQ multiplex PCR assay. Entries here come from immuneACCESS through TCRdb and include only in-frame sequences with V and J called. Some clones fail to appear in such tables; in the studies checked, an unresolved V gene covers under half of the shortfall, and the cause of the remainder is unknown. The table for this sample lists some 2,000,000 clones; almost 96% of them were counted only once. Jointly, the top ten make up roughly 0.13% of the sample. Sequences were obtained from naive CD4+ T cells sorted from blood. The sample's cell subset or site, from its label and the paper: CD45RA+ positively selected. Receptors were obtained from a young man in good health.

The V gene is TRBV7-9, the J gene TRBJ2-7; D is tentatively TRBD1 or TRBD2 (6 bases each). This CDR3 is 15 amino acids long. CDR1 and CDR2 from the germline V gene are SEHNR and FQNEAQ (reference sequence). V was pared by 3 bases and J by 2 bases, with 14 bases between. The CDR3 bases are TGTGCCAGCAGCTTTAAGGGGGGCCCGACCTACGAGCAGTACTTC. It specifies CASSFKGGPTYEQYF.

The chain uses TRBV5-4 and TRBJ2-5; TRBD2 matches at 7 bases. The V gene's germline CDR1 is SGHNT and CDR2 YYREEE (reference sequence). V was clipped by 0 bases and J by 1 base; unmatched bases: 3. CDR3 length equals 15 residues. CDR3 bases: TGTGCCAGCAGCTTGGAGGGGACTACCCAAGAGACCCAGTACTTC. Protein sequence: CASSLEGTTQETQYF.

The count of this clone is one. The chain couples TRBV7-6 to TRBJ2-5; no clear D gene. The germline V and J ends were trimmed by 10 bases and 4 bases, with 10 bases remaining between them. CDR3 size: 11 residues. Germline-derived CDR1 and CDR2 are SGHVS and FNYEAQ. DNA of the CDR3: TGTGCCACCCGTGTCGGAGAGACCCAGTACTTC. It encodes CATRVGETQYF.

This clone was recorded once. V and J are TRBV7-2 and TRBJ1-3, with D unresolved. Germline assignment: CDR1 SGHTA and CDR2 FQGNSA. Trimming removed 0 bases at V and 0 bases at J, with 21 bases between. There are 20 residues in the CDR3. The CDR3 sequence: CASSLARAGRPRDSGNTIYF. In nucleotides, the CDR3 is TGTGCCAGCAGCTTAGCTAGGGCAGGCCGGCCGAGGGACTCTGGAAACACCATATATTTT.

The V and J genes are TRBV29-1 and TRBJ2-2; D not certain. Trimming took off 2 bases at V and 0 bases at J, with 4 bases between the two ends. Germline values: CDR1 SQVTM, CDR2 ANQGSEA. The CDR3 sequence is 13 residues long. CDR3 loop: CSVEHPNTGELFF. CDR3 DNA sequence: TGCAGCGTTGAACATCCGAACACCGGGGAGCTGTTTTTT.

The chain recombines TRBV7-3 with TRBJ2-1; D unclear. The CDR3 spans 13 residues. The germline V gene has CDR1 SGHTA and CDR2 FQGTGA. The ends were cut back, 1 base at V and 5 bases at J, with 6 bases in the middle. The CDR3 DNA sequence: TGTGCCAGCAGCTTAAGTCCCCACAATGAGCAGTTCTTC. Its translation: CASSLSPHNEQFF.